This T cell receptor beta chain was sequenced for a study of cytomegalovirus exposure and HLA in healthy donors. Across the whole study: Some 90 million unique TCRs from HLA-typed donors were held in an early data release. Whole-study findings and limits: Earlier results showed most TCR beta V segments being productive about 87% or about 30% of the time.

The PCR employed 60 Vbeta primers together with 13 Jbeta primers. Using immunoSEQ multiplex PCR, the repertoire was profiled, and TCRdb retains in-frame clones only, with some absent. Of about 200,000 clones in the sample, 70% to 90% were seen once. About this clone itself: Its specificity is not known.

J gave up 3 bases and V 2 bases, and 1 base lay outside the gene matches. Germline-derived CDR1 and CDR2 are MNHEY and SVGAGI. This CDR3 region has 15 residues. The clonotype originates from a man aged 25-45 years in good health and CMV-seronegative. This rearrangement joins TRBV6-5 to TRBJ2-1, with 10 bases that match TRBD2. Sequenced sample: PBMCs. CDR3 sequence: CASSYGTSVYNEQFF. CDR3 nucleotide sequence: TGTGCCAGCAGTTACGGGACTAGCGTCTACAATGAGCAGTTCTTC.